Listed here are 12 T cell receptor beta chains from one sample, sequenced in a study of shared clonotypes between healthy human individuals. The assay was immunoSEQ multiplex PCR, and TCRdb's table has in-frame clones only and misses some. This sample has under 2,500,000 clones, with roughly 95% found just once. Sequencing was carried out using naive CD4+ T cells sorted from blood. Subset noted: CD45RA+ positively selected. The receptors were gathered from a young man in good health.

The chain employs TRBV30 and TRBJ2-3, with D possibly being TRBD2 (7 bases). Per germline, CDR1 GTSNPN and CDR2 SVGIG (reference sequence). This CDR3 contains 15 residues. With 4 bases removed from V and 0 bases from J, the gap between germline ends came to 14 bases. In DNA, the CDR3 is TGTGCCTGGACCCTGGGCGGGGGCAGCACAGATACGCAGTATTTT. Its translation: CAWTLGGGSTDTQYF. Full variable domain (missing parts from reference TRBV30 and TRBJ2-3): SQTIHQWPATLVQPVGSPLSLECTVEGTSNPNLYWYRQAAGRGLQLLFYSVGIGQISSEVPQNLSASRPQDRQFILSSKKLLLSDSGFYLCAWTLGGGSTDTQYFGPGTRLTVL.

This chain connects TRBV30 to TRBJ2-3; tentative D call: TRBD2 (5 bases). Germline CDR1 GTSNPN, CDR2 SVGIG (reference sequence). This CDR3 contains 13 residues. The CDR3: CARSRGSADTQYF. The CDR3 DNA reads TGTGCTCGAAGTCGTGGGAGCGCAGATACGCAGTATTTT.

This chain connects TRBV15 to TRBJ1-2; TRBD1 aligns across 7 bases. The CDR3 runs to 15 residues. Germline V lookup: CDR1 LNHNV, CDR2 YYDKDF (reference sequence). V shed 1 base and J 2 bases; nucleotides not matched to a gene: 4. In nucleotides, the CDR3 is TGTGCCACCAGCAGAGTGGAGGGGGCAAACTATGGCTACACCTTC. Protein sequence: CATSRVEGANYGYTF.

The gene calls are TRBV29-1 and TRBJ2-4; 8 bases fit TRBD1. The germline CDR1 and CDR2 sequences are SQVTM and ANQGSEA. There are 19 residues in the CDR3. Trimming at V came to 5 bases and at J to 0 bases, leaving 18 bases not matched to a gene. In nucleotides, the CDR3 is TGCAGCGTTCGTTGGATGACAGGGGCAGAGGGGCTAGCCAAAAACATTCAGTACTTC. Its translation: CSVRWMTGAEGLAKNIQYF.

The chain is built from TRBV28 and TRBJ1-1; 9 bases align to TRBD1. This CDR3 is built from 14 residues. Germline V gives CDR1 MDHEN, CDR2 SYDVKM. The J segment lost 6 bases and the V segment lost 1 base, leaving 3 bases of the junction unmatched. CDR3 in amino acids: CASSLSDRGAEAFF. The CDR3 nucleotides are TGTGCCAGCAGTTTATCGGACAGGGGTGCTGAAGCTTTCTTT. Looking up the rest from reference TRBV28 and TRBJ1-1 gives the full variable domain: DVKVTQSSRYLVKRTGEKVFLECVQDMDHENMFWYRQDPGLGLRLIYFSYDVKMKEKGDIPEGYSVSREKKERFSLILESASTNQTSMYLCASSLSDRGAEAFFGQGTRLTVV.

V and J are TRBV2 and TRBJ1-4; D is possibly TRBD1 (5 bases). CDR1 SNHLY and CDR2 FYNNEI come from the germline V gene. Trimming stripped 6 bases from V and 2 bases from J, with 7 bases between. The CDR3 extends over 13 amino acids. In DNA form, the CDR3 reads TGTGCCAGCAGGGACAATACTAATGAAAAACTGTTTTTT. It yields the protein CASRDNTNEKLFF.

The V call is TRBV4-1, the J call TRBJ2-5, with 8 bases identical to TRBD1. The trim removed 3 bases at V and 2 bases at J, leaving 20 bases unmatched. Germline-derived CDR1 and CDR2 are MGHRA and YSYEKL. CDR3 length: 20 residues. CDR3 in DNA: TGCGCCAGCAGCCAGAGGGAAAGTGTGCCCCGACGGACAGGGCAAGAGACCCAGTACTTC. Translated: CASSQRESVPRRTGQETQYF.

The CDR3 reads CASSLTSGRADEQFF. Here the CDR3 DNA reads TGTGCCAGCAGCTTGACTAGCGGGAGGGCCGATGAGCAGTTCTTC. The chain uses TRBV7-9 and TRBJ2-1, with TRBD2 identical over 14 bases. Looked up from germline, CDR1 is SEHNR and CDR2 is FQNEAQ (reference sequence). The ends lost 3 bases at V and 8 bases at J; junction bases unmatched: 3. This CDR3 is 15 amino acids long.

This sequence joins TRBV5-1 and TRBJ1-2; 8 bases are a match to TRBD1. Per germline, CDR1 SGHRS and CDR2 YFSETQ. V lost 3 bases to trimming and J lost 3 bases; unmatched junction nucleotides: 13. The CDR3 loop spans 17 amino acids. The CDR3 DNA follows: TGCGCCAGCAGCTCCCGACAGGGGTGGAAAGAAGACTATGGCTACACCTTC. Its translation: CASSSRQGWKEDYGYTF. The variable domain in full, with the rest retrieved from reference TRBV5-1 and TRBJ1-2, is KAGVTQTPRYLIKTRGQQVTLSCSPISGHRSVSWYQQTPGQGLQFLFEYFSETQRNKGNFPGRFSGRQFSNSRSEMNVSTLELGDSALYLCASSSRQGWKEDYGYTFGSGTRLTVV.

In DNA form, the CDR3 reads TGTGCCAGCAGCCTCCAGGGATCTGGGGCCAACGTCCTGACTTTC. This encodes CASSLQGSGANVLTF. V usage is TRBV2 and J usage is TRBJ2-6; D is possibly TRBD1 (5 bases). This CDR3 contains 15 residues. CDR1 is SNHLY and CDR2 is FYNNEI in the germline V gene. Between the trimmed V and J ends, which lost 6 bases and 1 base, there was a span of 10 bases.

Only one count was recorded for this clone. CDR3 region: CASSQVRGGSGGYTF. The CDR3 coding sequence is TGTGCCAGCAGCCAAGTCCGGGGCGGATCAGGAGGCTACACCTTC. The chain joins TRBV7-2 to TRBJ1-2; D might be TRBD1 (5 bases). The CDR3 totals 15 residues. The ends were cut back, 5 bases at V and 8 bases at J, with 21 bases in the middle. Germline values: CDR1 SGHTA, CDR2 FQGNSA.

J is TRBJ1-3 and V is TRBV5-1; the match to TRBD1 covers 10 bases. The CDR3 has 13 residues. Germline-derived CDR1 and CDR2 are SGHRS and YFSETQ. Unmatched junction bases numbered 3, after V lost 4 bases and J lost 8 bases. The chain's CDR3 is CASSIGQGDTIYF. DNA of the CDR3: TGCGCCAGCAGCATAGGACAGGGGGACACCATATATTTT. The full variable domain, rest sourced from reference TRBV5-1 and TRBJ1-3, is KAGVTQTPRYLIKTRGQQVTLSCSPISGHRSVSWYQQTPGQGLQFLFEYFSETQRNKGNFPGRFSGRQFSNSRSEMNVSTLELGDSALYLCASSIGQGDTIYFGEGSWLTVV.